The T cell receptor (beta chain) under discussion was sequenced for a study of post-analysis software for immune sequencing data. Study-level background: The disease courses covered relapsing-remitting, secondary progressive and progressive-relapsing multiple sclerosis.

Germline CDR1 is SGHTA and CDR2 is FQGTGA. V was shortened by 0 bases and J by 9 bases, with 18 bases between the two germline ends. This CDR3 has 16 residues. Study conclusions and caveats: By F measure, samples from a shared preparation batch strongly co-clustered. Among multiple sclerosis patients, normalized Chao1 diversity was significantly below that of controls. Included in a set of a handful of TRBV segments more frequent in patients than controls were TRBV5-6, TRBV5-1 and TRBV20-1.

Remarks on this clonotype: Antigen unknown.

Included in the TCR beta cDNA libraries were unique molecular identifiers. With about 0.85 to 10 million T cells as the source, a few hundred thousand cDNA molecules resulted. TCRdb reanalysed the PCR reads using MiXCR and keeps one entry per CDR3 protein. This table holds roughly 800,000 distinct CDR3 sequences, about 43% found once. The chain links TRBV7-3 to TRBJ2-1; possible D gene TRBD2, 5 bases. This TCR was recovered from a girl between 5 and 17 years old with multiple sclerosis. The specimen was blood. The CDR3 sequence: CASSLTGSAAEGEQFF. DNA of the CDR3: TGTGCCAGCAGCTTAACGGGGAGCGCGGCTGAGGGTGAGCAGTTCTTC.